The sequence of this T cell receptor (beta chain) was determined in a study of control samples from healthy donors and cancer patients. The CDR3 totals 16 residues. Trimming stripped 5 bases from V and 0 bases from J, with 19 bases between. Germline CDR1 and CDR2: GTSNPN and SVGIG (reference sequence). Generated by immunoSEQ multiplex PCR, the TCRdb table keeps only in-frame clones and is missing some. This repertoire shows about 130,000 clones, roughly 90% found once; its top ten account for roughly 1.9%. The clonotype comes from a woman in her forties or fifties in good health. The sample comprised blood. The rearrangement uses TRBV30 and TRBJ1-2, with D maybe TRBD1 (5 bases). CDR3 DNA sequence: TGTGCCTGGTATGATCAAGGGACTCAAGCTAACTATGGCTACACCTTC. Its protein product is CAWYDQGTQANYGYTF.